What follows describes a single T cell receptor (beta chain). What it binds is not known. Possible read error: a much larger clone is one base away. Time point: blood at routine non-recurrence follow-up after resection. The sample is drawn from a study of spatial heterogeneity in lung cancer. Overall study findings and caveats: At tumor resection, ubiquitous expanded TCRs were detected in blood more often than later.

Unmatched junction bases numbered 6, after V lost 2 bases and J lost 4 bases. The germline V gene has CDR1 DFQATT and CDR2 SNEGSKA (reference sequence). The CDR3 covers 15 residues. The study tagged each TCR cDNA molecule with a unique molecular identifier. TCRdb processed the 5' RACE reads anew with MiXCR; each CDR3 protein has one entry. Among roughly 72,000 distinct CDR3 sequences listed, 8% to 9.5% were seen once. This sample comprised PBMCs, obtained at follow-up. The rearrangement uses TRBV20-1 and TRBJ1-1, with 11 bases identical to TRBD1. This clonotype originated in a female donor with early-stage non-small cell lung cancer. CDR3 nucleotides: TGCAGTGCTAGACCTTGGGACAGGGGGGGCACTGAAGCTTTCTTT. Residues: CSARPWDRGGTEAFF.